Listed below are T cell receptor beta chains from one sample, sequenced in a study of blood T cell repertoires in COVID-19. Only in-frame clones appear in the TCRdb table, and some are missing; sequencing was by immunoSEQ multiplex PCR. The sample has 110,000 or so clones, around 79% seen once. The source material was peripheral blood. The origin of the receptors is a man aged 50-60 years with acute or convalescent COVID-19. The CDR3 runs from the conserved cysteine through the conserved F or W. D genes are given only for firm matches. Clone size is shown for a subset of rows, as once, few, many or a class of expanded clone.

d_gene | j_gene | abundance | v_gene | CDR3aa | CDR3nt
NA | TRBJ2-5 | once | TRBV18 | CASSPRGDQETQYF | TGTGCCAGCTCACCACGGGGAGACCAAGAGACCCAGTACTTC
NA | TRBJ1-2 | NA | TRBV3-1/TRBV3-2 | CASSPTGRGGYTF | TGTGCCAGCAGCCCTACGGGGCGGGGGGGCTACACCTTC
NA | TRBJ1-6 | NA | TRBV2 | CASSDGRPDSPLHF | TGTGCCAGCAGTGATGGGAGGCCCGATTCACCCCTCCACTTT
NA | TRBJ1-1 | few | TRBV28 | CASTGQTNTEAFF | TGTGCCAGCACAGGGCAGACTAACACTGAAGCTTTCTTT
TRBD1 | TRBJ1-1 | NA | TRBV2 | CASNFDRGSTEAFF | TGTGCCAGCAATTTTGACAGGGGCTCCACTGAAGCTTTCTTT
NA | TRBJ1-1 | NA | TRBV21-1 | CASSKGGGQAGAFF | TGTGCCAGCAGCAAAGGGGGCGGTCAGGCGGGGGCTTTCTTT
NA | TRBJ2-6 | few | TRBV7-9 | CASSRDSGANVLTF | TGTGCCAGCAGCCGGGACTCTGGGGCCAACGTCCTGACTTTC
TRBD2 | TRBJ2-3 | once | TRBV5-8 | CASSLSGRGDTQYF | TGTGCCAGCAGCCTTAGCGGGAGAGGAGATACGCAGTATTTT
TRBD2 | TRBJ2-7 | NA | TRBV18 | CASSPSSSGSSYEQYF | TGTGCCAGCTCGCCTTCCTCTAGCGGGAGTTCTTACGAGCAGTACTTC
TRBD1 | TRBJ1-6 | few | TRBV15 | CATSAPGTGGSPLHF | TGTGCCACCAGCGCCCCCGGGACAGGGGGGTCACCCCTCCACTTT
TRBD1 | TRBJ2-7 | NA | TRBV29-1 | CSVRHRGYEQYF | TGCAGCGTCCGTCACAGGGGCTACGAGCAGTACTTC
NA | TRBJ1-1 | NA | TRBV19 | CASSTQPTRETEAFF | TGTGCCAGTAGTACCCAACCTACCAGGGAAACTGAAGCTTTCTTT
NA | TRBJ1-5 | NA | TRBV6-5 | CASSYRVGVVFQPQHF | TGTGCCAGCAGTTACAGGGTAGGGGTGGTTTTTCAGCCCCAGCATTTT
NA | TRBJ2-7 | NA | TRBV28 | CASSRPAGRYEQYF | TGTGCCAGCAGTCGCCCGGCGGGGAGGTACGAGCAGTACTTC
TRBD1 | TRBJ2-7 | NA | TRBV28 | CASSRNRGDEQYF | TGTGCCAGCAGCAGGAACAGGGGCGACGAGCAGTACTTC
TRBD1 | TRBJ2-7 | NA | TRBV5-1 | CASSSGTGGTYEQYF | TGCGCCAGCAGTTCCGGGACAGGGGGCACGTACGAGCAGTACTTC
NA | TRBJ1-1 | few | TRBV19 | CASSQRQVHEAFF | TGTGCCAGTAGCCAAAGACAGGTCCATGAAGCTTTCTTT
TRBD1 | TRBJ1-1 | few | TRBV30 | CARDRGTNTEAFF | TGTGCCCGGGACAGGGGAACGAACACTGAAGCTTTCTTT
NA | TRBJ1-4 | NA | TRBV5-1 | CASSFGQGREKLFF | TGCGCCAGCAGCTTTGGTCAGGGGCGTGAAAAACTGTTTTTT
NA | TRBJ2-3 | NA | TRBV3-1/TRBV3-2 | CASSHNTDTQYF | TGTGCCAGCAGCCACAACACAGATACGCAGTATTTT
NA | TRBJ1-1 | NA | TRBV5-4 | CASSLDYRANTEAFF | TGTGCCAGCAGCTTGGATTACAGGGCGAACACTGAAGCTTTCTTT
TRBD1 | TRBJ1-2 | once | TRBV6-5 | CASSTGRDRFYGYTF | TGTGCCAGCAGTACTGGCCGGGACAGGTTCTATGGCTACACCTTC
NA | TRBJ1-4 | once | TRBV19 | CASTRSTNEKLFF | TGTGCCAGTACGAGGTCAACTAATGAAAAACTGTTTTTT
TRBD2 | TRBJ2-1 | NA | TRBV27 | CASSPLRRGYNEQFF | TGTGCCAGCAGCCCATTGAGGCGGGGGTACAATGAGCAGTTCTTC
NA | TRBJ1-2 | NA | TRBV12-3/TRBV12-4 | CASSFGAGYTF | TGTGCCAGCAGTTTTGGGGCGGGCTACACCTTC
TRBD1 | TRBJ2-7 | NA | TRBV4-2 | CASSQEAGQDFSYEQYF | TGTGCCAGCAGCCAAGAGGCGGGACAGGACTTTTCCTACGAGCAGTACTTC
NA | TRBJ2-7 | NA | TRBV4-1 | CASKWGRGSYEQYF | TGCGCCAGCAAATGGGGCAGGGGATCCTACGAGCAGTACTTC
NA | TRBJ1-4 | NA | TRBV24-1 | CATSDHRAESEKLFF | TGTGCCACCAGTGACCACCGCGCGGAGTCTGAAAAACTGTTTTTT
TRBD1 | TRBJ1-6 | few | TRBV27 | CASSSRGRNYNSPLHF | TGTGCCAGCAGTTCCAGGGGGCGCAACTATAATTCACCCCTCCACTTT